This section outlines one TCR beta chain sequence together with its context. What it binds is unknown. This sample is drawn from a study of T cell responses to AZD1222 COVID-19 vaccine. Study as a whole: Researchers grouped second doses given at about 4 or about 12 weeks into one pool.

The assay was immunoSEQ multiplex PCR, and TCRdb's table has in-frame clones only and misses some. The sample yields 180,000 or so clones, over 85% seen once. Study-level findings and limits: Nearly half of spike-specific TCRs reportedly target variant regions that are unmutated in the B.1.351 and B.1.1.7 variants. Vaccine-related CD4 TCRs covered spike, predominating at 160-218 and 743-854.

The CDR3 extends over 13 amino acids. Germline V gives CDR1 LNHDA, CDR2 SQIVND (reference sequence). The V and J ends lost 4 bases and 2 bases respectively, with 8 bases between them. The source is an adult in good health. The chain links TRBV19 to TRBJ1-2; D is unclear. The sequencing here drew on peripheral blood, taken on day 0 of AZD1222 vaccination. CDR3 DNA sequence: TGTGCCAGTAGTAACCCGCCGAACTATGGCTACACCTTC. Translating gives CASSNPPNYGYTF.